This T cell receptor (beta chain) was recovered during a study of blood T cell repertoires in COVID-19. Germline V lookup: CDR1 MNHEY, CDR2 SVGEGT. V lost 3 bases to trimming and J lost 6 bases; unmatched junction nucleotides: 8. There are 15 residues in the CDR3. Per the original methods: Estimates of nucleated cell counts were drawn from the amplification of reference gene primers. Clones were read by immunoSEQ multiplex PCR, and TCRdb kept only the in-frame ones, dropping some. V and J calls and clone size come straight from that table; D and trimming were deduced from the DNA. The sample lists approximately 240,000 clones, 70% to 90% occurring once.

Input material: peripheral blood. The receptor's source is a man aged 50 or older who had recovered from COVID-19. V is TRBV6-2 or TRBV6-3 and J is TRBJ1-5; TRBD1 aligns across 7 bases. The CDR3 here is CASSYTQPGGQPQHF. CDR3 DNA sequence: TGTGCCAGCAGTTATACTCAACCAGGGGGTCAGCCCCAGCATTTT.